The 18 T cell receptor beta chains listed next were all sequenced from one sample in a study of beta chain features in type 1 diabetes. Findings and limits, study-wide: When Type 1 diabetes patients were examined, their TCRB CDR3s proved moderately but significantly shorter in all four CD4+ subsets.

Their antigens remain unidentified. The authors reverse transcribed all of the isolated RNA, so sequencing captured expressed TCRB transcripts. Method: immunoSEQ multiplex PCR; TCRdb's copy keeps in-frame clones and lacks some. The table has 300,000 to 350,000 clones, roughly 12% seen once. What was sequenced was naive CD4+ T cells from blood. The receptors stem from a woman under 30 with type 1 diabetes.

The V call is TRBV25-1, the J call TRBJ1-1; no definite D call. The CDR3 has 15 amino acids. Per germline, CDR1 MGHDK and CDR2 SYGVNS. V dropped 6 bases and J dropped 0 bases, with 14 bases sitting between them. The CDR3, as DNA: TGTGCCAGCAGCCCCACCCCGGGGTTGAACACTGAAGCTTTCTTT. It specifies CASSPTPGLNTEAFF.

The rearrangement links TRBV2 to TRBJ1-1; 7 bases fit TRBD1. Per germline, CDR1 SNHLY and CDR2 FYNNEI. CDR3 length: 16 residues. Unmatched junction bases numbered 14, after V lost 5 bases and J lost 5 bases. The CDR3 DNA reads as TGTGCCAGCAGTCAGATGACAGGGAAGGTAGATACTGAAGCTTTCTTT. Protein sequence: CASSQMTGKVDTEAFF.

This clone turned up a few times. This chain connects TRBV28 to TRBJ2-1, with TRBD2 matching over 11 bases. This CDR3 is built from 21 residues. Germline V gene lookup returns CDR1 MDHEN and CDR2 SYDVKM. V was clipped by 5 bases and J by 1 base; unmatched bases: 19. The DNA of the CDR3 is TGTGCCAGCAGTCCGGGGGCTAGCGGGAGGACTACAAGAGGGTCCTACAATGAGCAGTTCTTC. This sequence encodes CASSPGASGRTTRGSYNEQFF.

This clone was counted between two and nine times. The J gene is TRBJ1-5, the V gene TRBV19, with no clear D. Per germline, CDR1 LNHDA and CDR2 SQIVND (reference sequence). V shed 1 base and J shed 4 bases, with 14 bases lying between them. The CDR3 runs 16 residues. In DNA form, the CDR3 reads TGTGCCAGTAGTATAGGGTCCGGGGTCGGAAATCAGCCCCAGCATTTT. Amino acid sequence: CASSIGSGVGNQPQHF.

There are a few counts of this clone. The J gene is TRBJ2-5, the V gene TRBV2; no clear D gene. CDR3 length equals 14 residues. The V end was cut by 6 bases, the J end by 7 bases, with 18 bases between. Germline values: CDR1 SNHLY, CDR2 FYNNEI. The chain's CDR3 is CASRNARPLRTQYF. For the CDR3, the DNA is TGTGCCAGCAGAAATGCGAGGCCCCTTAGGACCCAGTACTTC. Supplemented by reference TRBV2 and TRBJ2-5, the full variable domain reads EPEVTQTPSHQVTQMGQEVILRCVPISNHLYFYWYRQILGQKVEFLVSFYNNEISEKSEIFDDQFSVERPDGSNFTLKIRSTKLEDSAMYFCASRNARPLRTQYFGPGTRLLVL.

This clone was seen a few times. CDR3 amino acids: CASSPSGYSTDTQYF. In DNA form, the CDR3 reads TGTGCCAGCAGCCCCAGCGGGTACAGCACAGATACGCAGTATTTT. The V and J genes are TRBV5-4 and TRBJ2-3; maybe TRBD2 (6 bases). Trimming removed 4 bases at V and 0 bases at J, with 12 bases between. Germline V gene lookup returns CDR1 SGHNT and CDR2 YYREEE (reference sequence). The length of the CDR3 is 15 residues.

This rearrangement joins TRBV7-3 to TRBJ2-6; 7 bases align to TRBD1. The germline CDR1 and CDR2 sequences are SGHTA and FQGTGA. Trimming removed 6 bases from V and 0 bases from J; junction bases left unmatched: 8. This CDR3 is built from 17 residues. DNA of the CDR3: TGTGCCAGCAGGACGACAGGGTTCACCTCTGGGGCCAACGTCCTGACTTTC. Residues: CASRTTGFTSGANVLTF.

The chain uses TRBV19 and TRBJ2-7, with 7 nucleotides matching TRBD1. The CDR3 totals 12 residues. Germline loops: CDR1 LNHDA, CDR2 SQIVND (reference sequence). J lost 5 bases, V lost 5 bases, and 3 bases had no gene match. Written as DNA, the CDR3 is TGTGCCAGTAGTGTGACAGGGAACGAGCAGTACTTC. Translated, it gives CASSVTGNEQYF.

This clone occurred a few times. This rearrangement joins TRBV28 to TRBJ1-1; D may be TRBD1 (5 bases). V was cut by 6 bases and J by 7 bases, with 18 bases left in between. Germline V gene data show CDR1 as MDHEN and CDR2 as SYDVKM. CDR3 length: 14 amino acids. Written as DNA, the CDR3 is TGTGCCAGCAGCCGCGGGGGTGCGCCCATTGAAGCTTTCTTT. Amino acid sequence: CASSRGGAPIEAFF.

The J gene is TRBJ1-2, the V gene TRBV25-1; TRBD1 might be the D (5 bases). The germline V and J ends were trimmed by 2 bases and 4 bases, with 17 bases remaining between them. Germline-derived CDR1 and CDR2 are MGHDK and SYGVNS. This CDR3 comprises 16 residues. CDR3 residues: CASSEGLWGRLYGYTF. The DNA of the CDR3 is TGTGCCAGCAGTGAAGGTCTTTGGGGCAGACTCTATGGCTACACCTTC.

This clone occurred a few times. This sequence joins TRBV5-4 and TRBJ2-5; 8 bases fit TRBD2. The CDR3 is made up of 15 amino acids. Germline lookup yields CDR1 SGHNT and CDR2 YYREEE (reference sequence). Trimming took 4 bases from V and 1 from J; bases not matched to a gene: 6. DNA of the CDR3: TGTGCCAGCAGCGGCGCGGGGGGAATCCAAGAGACCCAGTACTTC. Amino acids: CASSGAGGIQETQYF. Supplemented by reference TRBV5-4 and TRBJ2-5, the full variable domain reads ETGVTQSPTHLIKTRGQQVTLRCSSQSGHNTVSWYQQALGQGPQFIFQYYREEENGRGNFPPRFSGLQFPNYSSELNVNALELDDSALYLCASSGAGGIQETQYFGPGTRLLVL.

V usage is TRBV19 and J usage is TRBJ1-1; the D gene is possibly TRBD1 (6 bases). The CDR3 contains 15 residues. Deletions cut 1 base from V and 8 bases from J, with 17 bases between. Germline V gives CDR1 LNHDA, CDR2 SQIVND (reference sequence). Here the CDR3 reads CASSIASSGGREAFF. The CDR3 nucleotides read TGTGCCAGTAGTATAGCCTCGTCTGGGGGCCGGGAAGCTTTCTTT.

V is TRBV18 and J is TRBJ2-7; 8 bases align to TRBD1. The germline CDR1 and CDR2 sequences are KGHSH and LQKENI. This CDR3 is built from 15 residues. V shed 1 base, J shed 4 bases, and the junction held 6 bases outside the gene matches. The CDR3 DNA follows: TGTGCCAGCTCACCACACCCCGGACAGGGATACGAGCAGTACGTC. Translation gives CASSPHPGQGYEQYV.

The chain employs TRBV11-2 and TRBJ2-5; no firm D call. V shed 5 bases and J shed 4 bases, with 5 bases lying between them. Germline V lookup: CDR1 SGHAT, CDR2 FQNNGV. The CDR3 is made up of 11 amino acids. The CDR3 loop reads CASSTGETQYF. The CDR3 coding sequence is TGTGCCAGCAGCACGGGAGAGACCCAGTACTTC.

In its sample, this clone was seen a few times. The V call is TRBV14, the J call TRBJ2-3, with D possibly matching TRBD2 (6 bases). The germline CDR1 and CDR2 sequences are SGHDN and FVKESK. This CDR3 spans 17 amino acids. V lost 1 base and J 4 bases, leaving 18 bases between the germline ends. The CDR3 DNA reads TGTGCCAGCAGCCAAGTCGGTAGCGGCTTTCCGGCAGATACGCAGTATTTT. Its translation: CASSQVGSGFPADTQYF.

This clone occurred a few times. The chain has TRBV2 and TRBJ2-7, with 15 bases fitting TRBD2. The CDR3 loop spans 13 amino acids. With 8 bases clipped from V and 6 bases from J, the junction kept 2 bases outside the gene matches. Germline CDR1 reads SNHLY; CDR2 reads FYNNEI. CDR3: CASWTSGRAEQYF. In nucleotides, the CDR3 is TGTGCCAGCTGGACTAGCGGGAGGGCCGAGCAGTACTTC.

J is TRBJ2-5 and V is TRBV6-6; 9 bases align to TRBD1. Germline-derived CDR1 and CDR2 are MNHNY and SVGAGI (reference sequence). The CDR3 covers 15 residues. The junction had 11 bases not matched to a gene; V was cut back by 7 bases and J by 5 bases. As DNA, the CDR3 is TGTGCCAGCAACAGAGGCCCACAGGGGGCGGAGACCCAGTACTTC. Protein sequence: CASNRGPQGAETQYF.

This clone was picked up a small number of times. The chain is built from TRBV5-4 and TRBJ2-1; TRBD2 matches 9 bases. This CDR3 contains 15 residues. With V trimmed by 3 bases and J by 5 bases, 6 bases remained unmatched. Germline CDR1 SGHNT, CDR2 YYREEE (reference sequence). CDR3 region: CASSSSSGAHNEQFF. The DNA of the CDR3 is TGTGCCAGCAGCTCCTCTAGCGGGGCCCACAATGAGCAGTTCTTC.